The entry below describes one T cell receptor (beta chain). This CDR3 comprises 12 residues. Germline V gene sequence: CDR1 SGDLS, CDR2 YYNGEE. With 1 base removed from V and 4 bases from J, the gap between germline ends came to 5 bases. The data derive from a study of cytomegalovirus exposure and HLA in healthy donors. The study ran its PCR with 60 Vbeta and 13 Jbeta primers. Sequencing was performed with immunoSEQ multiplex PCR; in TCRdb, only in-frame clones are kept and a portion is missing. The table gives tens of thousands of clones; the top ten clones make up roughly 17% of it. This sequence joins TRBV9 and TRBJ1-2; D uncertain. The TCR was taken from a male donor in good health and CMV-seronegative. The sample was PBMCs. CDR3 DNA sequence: TGTGCCAGCAGCGTAACAGCCTATGGCTACACCTTC. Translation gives CASSVTAYGYTF.